A single T cell receptor (beta chain) is shown here with its context. The data were produced by immunoSEQ multiplex PCR, yet TCRdb's version contains in-frame clones alone and is incomplete. The repertoire holds about 5,400 clones, with roughly 80% as singletons. Germline values: CDR1 SGHVS, CDR2 FQNEAQ. Trimming pared 1 base from V and 2 bases from J, leaving 9 bases between. There are 15 residues in the CDR3. This specimen belongs to a study of T cell repertoires in ileal Crohn's disease. The rearrangement joins TRBV7-8 to TRBJ1-5; D possibly corresponds to TRBD1 (6 bases). This TCR derives from an adult with Crohn's disease. Sequencing input: ileal tissue. CDR3 residues: CASSLEWGRNQPQHF. In nucleotides, the CDR3 is TGTGCCAGCAGCTTAGAATGGGGGCGCAATCAGCCCCAGCATTTT.